These 7 T cell receptor beta chains share one sample of origin, sequenced in a study of blood T cells in healthy people across ages. Next came a second PCR, run for about 7 to 11 cycles, which used a sample-barcoded 5' primer along with a J-beta primer mix. TCRdb re-called the 5' RACE reads with MiXCR, one entry per CDR3 protein. In the table there are over 600,000 distinct CDR3 sequences, around 43% of which are singletons. The sequenced sample consisted of blood. The receptors stem from a man of 80 years or more in good health.

The V and J genes are TRBV11-3 and TRBJ2-1; D uncertain. The closer fit of TRBJ2-7 to the DNA end suggests the J call may be wrong. In germline, CDR1 is SGHNT, CDR2 YENEEA. CDR3 length: 15 amino acids. Written as DNA, the CDR3 is TGTGCCAGCAGCTTAGGCGGAGAAAACTACAATGAGCAGTACTTC. Translating gives CASSLGGENYNEQYF.

The V and J genes are TRBV7-3 and TRBJ2-1; the match to TRBD2 covers 7 bases. This CDR3 spans 15 amino acids. Germline CDR1 is SGHTA and CDR2 is FQGTGA. Losses at the gene ends were 0 bases for V and 3 bases for J; bases not matched to a gene: 2. The CDR3 nucleotides read TGTGCCAGCAGCTTAACTCCTAGCGGCTACAATGAGCAGTTCTTC. Translating it yields CASSLTPSGYNEQFF.

As for this clonotype: A junction end diverges from the germline sequence, so it may reflect a read error. This rearrangement joins TRBV20-1 to TRBJ2-1, with D possibly TRBD1 on 5 matching bases. The CDR3 is 13 amino acids. Germline-derived CDR1 and CDR2 are DFQATT and SNEGSKA (reference sequence). The chain's CDR3 is CSARIGAYSEQFF. The DNA for the CDR3 is TGCAGTGCTAGAATTGGGGCCTACAGTGAGCAGTTCTTC.

This clonotype was recorded a few times. The chain links TRBV12-3 or TRBV12-4 to TRBJ2-3; 11 bases match TRBD2. The CDR3 loop spans 15 amino acids. V gave up 5 bases and J gave up 4 bases; unmatched junction bases: 5. The CDR3 reads CASSNSGRAPDTQYF. CDR3 DNA: TGTGCCAGCAGTAATAGCGGGAGGGCCCCAGATACGCAGTATTTT.

Note on this clonotype: A much larger clone lies a single base off, so this may be a read error. The chain carries TRBV4-3 and TRBJ2-1; D gene unclear. The DNA end favors TRBJ2-7, so the J call may be wrong. The germline V gene has CDR1 LGHNA and CDR2 YSLEER. The length of the CDR3 is 15 residues. The CDR3 loop reads CASSQEPNYSYKQYF. The CDR3 nucleotides read TGCGCCAGCAGCCAAGAACCGAATTACTCCTACAAGCAGTACTTC.

This chain uses TRBV28 with TRBJ2-1, with D perhaps TRBD2 (6 bases). Trimming cost V 6 bases and J 2 bases, with 14 bases left between them. Germline V gene sequence: CDR1 MDHEN, CDR2 SYDVKM. The CDR3 is 15 amino acids. This CDR3 is CASSQTSMAYNEQFF. CDR3 nucleotide sequence: TGTGCCAGCAGCCAGACTAGTATGGCCTACAATGAGCAGTTCTTC.

This clonotype was detected a few times. The rearrangement uses TRBV6-2 or TRBV6-3 and TRBJ2-7; D is undetermined. CDR1 and CDR2 from the germline V gene are MNHEY and SVGEGT. The CDR3 covers 12 residues. Trimming cost V 5 bases and J 3 bases, with 8 bases left between them. The CDR3 region has the DNA TGTGCCAGCAGTAATGACAACTACGAGCAGTACTTC. This sequence encodes CASSNDNYEQYF.